Listed here are 8 T cell receptor beta chains from one sample, sequenced in a study of blood T cell repertoires in COVID-19. Profiling relied on immunoSEQ multiplex PCR, and the TCRdb table lists in-frame clones only, not all of them. The sample holds 65,000 to 90,000 clones, approximately 80% seen once. Sequencing used peripheral blood. These receptors were obtained from a woman between 55 and 75 years old with acute or convalescent COVID-19.

In DNA form, the CDR3 reads TGTGCCAGCAGCACCAAGGACAGGGGCTCTGGGGCCAACGTCCTGACTTTC. Its protein is CASSTKDRGSGANVLTF. J is TRBJ2-6 and V is TRBV7-6, with 9 bases matching TRBD1. V gave up 5 bases and J gave up 0 bases; unmatched junction bases: 5. The CDR3 runs 17 residues. Looked up from germline, CDR1 is SGHVS and CDR2 is FNYEAQ.

The chain couples TRBV30 to TRBJ2-4, with a possible D match to TRBD2 (5 bases). The germline V gene encodes CDR1 GTSNPN and CDR2 SVGIG (reference sequence). Between the trimmed V and J ends, which lost 4 bases and 8 bases, there was a span of 12 bases. The CDR3 is 12 residues long. The DNA for the CDR3 is TGTGCCTGGACCCCACACGGGGACATTCAGTACTTC. Translating gives CAWTPHGDIQYF.

The chain employs TRBV19 and TRBJ1-5, with D hard to call. This CDR3 comprises 14 residues. V shed 7 bases and J shed 2 bases, with 12 bases lying between them. CDR1 and CDR2 from the germline V gene are LNHDA and SQIVND (reference sequence). The CDR3 DNA follows: TGTGCCAGTAAACCCCCGCAGGGCAATCAGCCCCAGCATTTT. Residues: CASKPPQGNQPQHF.

The rearrangement joins TRBV9 to TRBJ1-1; D is unclear. V lost 2 bases to trimming and J lost 6 bases, with 14 bases between them. CDR3 length equals 14 residues. Germline CDR1 and CDR2: SGDLS and YYNGEE. This chain's CDR3 is CASSVGQANPEAFF. As DNA, the CDR3 is TGTGCCAGCAGCGTTGGGCAGGCTAACCCTGAAGCTTTCTTT.

Turning to this clone: Sequence at one end of the junction differs from germline and may be a read error. The chain is built from TRBV11-3 and TRBJ1-1; D unresolved. Germline CDR1 is SGHNT and CDR2 is YENEEA. The CDR3 has 13 residues. The CDR3 sequence: CASSLDGSTEAFF. The CDR3 bases are TGTGCCAGCAGCCTAGACGGGAGCACTGAAGCTTTCTTT.

The V gene is TRBV6-5, the J gene TRBJ1-2; 8 positions agree with TRBD1. The CDR3 length is 14 residues. The V gene's germline CDR1 is MNHEY and CDR2 SVGAGI. V shed 4 bases, J shed 1 base, and the junction held 2 bases outside the gene matches. The CDR3 here is CASSFTGGNYGYTF. The CDR3 DNA follows: TGTGCCAGCAGTTTTACAGGGGGTAACTATGGCTACACCTTC.

The chain couples TRBV27 to TRBJ1-2; TRBD1 matches 9 bases. Germline CDR1 MNHEY, CDR2 SMNVEV (reference sequence). The CDR3 totals 15 residues. V lost 6 bases to trimming and J lost 2 bases; unmatched junction nucleotides: 7. CDR3 in DNA: TGTGCCAGCAGCAGGGGACAGGGTGTGAACTATGGCTACACCTTC. The encoded protein is CASSRGQGVNYGYTF.

This clone was observed a few times. The J gene is TRBJ1-2, the V gene TRBV2; the D gene is possibly TRBD1 (5 bases). The CDR3 has 13 amino acids. V was trimmed by 7 bases and J by 5 bases, leaving 14 bases between them. From germline, CDR1 is SNHLY and CDR2 FYNNEI. The CDR3 sequence is CASTKDTEYGYTF. The CDR3 DNA follows: TGTGCCAGCACCAAGGACACAGAATATGGCTACACCTTC.